The 23 T cell receptor beta chains given below trace back to one sample, sequenced in a study of OX40 agonist ivuxolimab in advanced cancers. Sequenced by immunoSEQ multiplex PCR; TCRdb stores in-frame clones only, minus some. The sample has roughly 84,000 clones; roughly 80% are singletons. This material consisted of CD4+ or CD8+ T cells sorted from blood, taken in a trial of the OX40 agonist ivuxolimab. Every receptor here comes from an adult with an advanced solid tumor such as melanoma, head and neck, liver or kidney cancer.

The sample holds a few counts of this clone. The V and J genes are TRBV27 and TRBJ1-1; the D gene is possibly TRBD1 (5 bases). The CDR3 sequence is 14 residues long. V was pared by 6 bases and J by 1 base, with 12 bases between. CDR1 and CDR2 from the germline V gene are MNHEY and SMNVEV (reference sequence). The CDR3 here is CASRGEGGNTEAFF. Here the CDR3 DNA reads TGTGCCAGCAGAGGGGAGGGTGGGAACACTGAAGCTTTCTTT.

The chain couples TRBV29-1 to TRBJ2-2; D is ambiguous. V lost 7 bases, J lost 1 base, and 7 bases lay in between. This CDR3 is 12 amino acids long. Per the germline V gene, CDR1 is SQVTM and CDR2 is ANQGSEA. In nucleotides, the CDR3 is TGCAGCGCCCTCGGGAACACCGGGGAGCTGTTTTTT. This codes for CSALGNTGELFF.

The V and J genes are TRBV6-5 and TRBJ2-7, with D perhaps TRBD1 or TRBD2 (5 bases each). The V end was cut by 5 bases, the J end by 2 bases, with 16 bases between. This CDR3 comprises 15 residues. Germline values: CDR1 MNHEY, CDR2 SVGAGI. Here the CDR3 reads CASSQGRSQTYEQYF. The CDR3 nucleotides are TGTGCCAGCAGTCAGGGACGGAGTCAAACCTACGAGCAGTACTTC.

The chain recombines TRBV7-3 with TRBJ2-7; 10 bases agree with TRBD2. The germline V gene has CDR1 SGHTA and CDR2 FQGTGA. V shed 2 bases, J shed 6 bases, and the junction held 4 bases outside the gene matches. CDR3 length: 14 amino acids. The CDR3 DNA sequence: TGTGCCAGCAGCTTACTAGCGGGAGTAGGCGAGCAGTACTTC. Its protein product is CASSLLAGVGEQYF.

The rearrangement joins TRBV9 to TRBJ2-1; 7 positions match TRBD2. Germline V gene data show CDR1 as SGDLS and CDR2 as YYNGEE. V trimming: 3 bases; J trimming: 3 bases; junction bases outside the gene matches: 6. The CDR3 extends over 15 amino acids. The CDR3: CASSAVGGIYNEQFF. The CDR3 nucleotides are TGTGCCAGCAGCGCCGTGGGAGGGATCTACAATGAGCAGTTCTTC.

The rearrangement links TRBV10-3 to TRBJ1-2; 7 positions agree with TRBD1. The CDR3 consists of 15 residues. Trimming took 0 bases from V and 4 from J; bases not matched to a gene: 5. CDR1 ENHRY and CDR2 SYGVKD come from the germline V gene. The CDR3 reads CAISESTGQIYGYTF. Here the CDR3 DNA reads TGTGCCATCAGTGAGTCGACGGGACAGATCTATGGCTACACCTTC.

J is TRBJ1-2 and V is TRBV10-3; 9 bases are a match to TRBD1. J was trimmed by 4 bases and V by 8 bases; bases with no gene match: 11. There are 15 residues in the CDR3. Germline CDR1 is ENHRY and CDR2 is SYGVKD. The CDR3 spells CAISDVGQGIYGYTF. The CDR3 DNA sequence: TGTGCCATCTCCGACGTGGGACAGGGCATCTATGGCTACACCTTC.

This clone was detected only once. This chain links TRBV19 with TRBJ2-2; D is unclear. Germline CDR1 reads LNHDA; CDR2 reads SQIVND (reference sequence). V lost 1 base and J lost 1, with 4 bases in between. This CDR3 is built from 14 residues. The CDR3 loop is CASSIGVNTGELFF. The CDR3 DNA follows: TGTGCCAGTAGTATAGGGGTGAACACCGGGGAGCTGTTTTTT.

The rearrangement uses TRBV21-1 and TRBJ1-5; the tabulated D call, TRBD1, remains unverified against the DNA. TRBV21-1 is described as a pseudogene. The CDR3 contains 12 residues. CDR3 protein: CASSKHSRPQHF. The CDR3 nucleotides read TGTGCCAGCAGCAAACATTCCAGGCCCCAGCATTTT.

J is TRBJ2-7 and V is TRBV28; D tentatively fits TRBD1 or TRBD2 (7 bases each). The length of the CDR3 is 15 residues. With 6 bases removed from V and 0 bases from J, the gap between germline ends came to 15 bases. CDR1 is MDHEN, CDR2 SYDVKM, per germline. CDR3 in amino acids: CASSDSGGGSYEQYF. In DNA, the CDR3 is TGTGCCAGCAGCGACTCAGGGGGGGGCTCCTACGAGCAGTACTTC. The full variable domain, with the rest looked up from reference TRBV28 and TRBJ2-7, is DVKVTQSSRYLVKRTGEKVFLECVQDMDHENMFWYRQDPGLGLRLIYFSYDVKMKEKGDIPEGYSVSREKKERFSLILESASTNQTSMYLCASSDSGGGSYEQYFGPGTRLTVT.

This sequence joins TRBV11-3 and TRBJ1-5; D is unclear. Trimming took off 0 bases at V and 6 bases at J, with 6 bases between the two ends. The CDR3 consists of 13 residues. CDR1 and CDR2 (germline): SGHNT, YENEEA. This CDR3 is CASSLEEGQPQHF. CDR3 sequence (DNA): TGTGCCAGCAGCTTAGAGGAGGGTCAGCCCCAGCATTTT. Looking up the rest from reference TRBV11-3 and TRBJ1-5 gives the full variable domain: EAGVVQSPRYKIIEKKQPVAFWCNPISGHNTLYWYLQNLGQGPELLIRYENEEAVDDSQLPKDRFSAERLKGVDSTLKIQPAELGDSAVYLCASSLEEGQPQHFGDGTRLSIL.

This chain uses TRBV6-5 with TRBJ1-5; 7 bases align to TRBD1. Germline V gene lookup returns CDR1 MNHEY and CDR2 SVGAGI. The length of the CDR3 is 13 residues. The V segment lost 7 bases and the J segment 6 bases; nucleotides outside the gene matches: 6. CDR3 nucleotides: TGTGCCAGCACCACAGGGGTCGGTCAGCCCCAGCATTTT. The encoded protein is CASTTGVGQPQHF.

The genes are TRBV6-6 and TRBJ2-7; D may be TRBD1 (5 bases). Trimming took 7 bases from V and 2 from J, leaving 12 bases between them. Germline V CDR1 and CDR2: MNHNY, SVGAGI (reference sequence). The CDR3 loop spans 13 amino acids. The CDR3 is CASNPGYTYEQYF. In DNA form, the CDR3 reads TGTGCCAGCAACCCAGGGTATACCTACGAGCAGTACTTC.

The rearrangement links TRBV2 to TRBJ2-1; D is perhaps TRBD1 or TRBD2 (5 bases each). V lost 5 bases and J 9 bases, leaving 14 bases between the germline ends. The CDR3 has 13 amino acids. Germline V CDR1 and CDR2: SNHLY, FYNNEI. Here the CDR3 reads CASSYSDRGEQFF. As DNA, the CDR3 is TGTGCCAGCAGTTATAGCGATAGGGGTGAGCAGTTCTTC.

This clone was seen only once. This sequence joins TRBV4-1 and TRBJ2-7, with 10 bases identical to TRBD1. The CDR3 loop spans 14 amino acids. V lost 1 base, J lost 5 bases, and 2 bases stayed unmatched. CDR1 and CDR2 (germline): MGHRA, YSYEKL. The CDR3 loop reads CASSQVGTGDEQYF. CDR3 DNA sequence: TGCGCCAGCAGCCAAGTCGGGACAGGGGACGAGCAGTACTTC.

This rearrangement joins TRBV4-2 to TRBJ2-2; possibly TRBD2 for D (7 bases). The germline V gene has CDR1 LGHNA and CDR2 YNFKEQ. This CDR3 is 18 amino acids long. Trimming cost V 4 bases and J 1 base, with 19 bases left between them. The CDR3 DNA reads TGTGCCAGCAGCCCTATACGGGGGGCGATGGGGAACACCGGGGAGCTGTTTTTT. Amino acids: CASSPIRGAMGNTGELFF.

The CDR3 DNA is TGCGCCAGCAGCTCGGACCGCGGGAGATTAGGCAATGAGCAGTTCTTC. Its protein product is CASSSDRGRLGNEQFF. The J gene is TRBJ2-1, the V gene TRBV5-1; 7 bases agree with TRBD2. From germline, CDR1 is SGHRS and CDR2 YFSETQ. With 3 bases clipped from V and 6 bases from J, the junction kept 12 bases outside the gene matches. The CDR3 is made up of 16 amino acids.

The chain joins TRBV6-1 to TRBJ1-1; maybe TRBD1 (6 bases). Germline V gene data show CDR1 as MNHNS and CDR2 as SASEGT. The CDR3 loop spans 13 amino acids. V was shortened by 4 bases and J by 0 bases, with 6 bases between the two germline ends. CDR3 loop: CASSGTVNTEAFF. The CDR3 coding sequence is TGTGCCAGCAGTGGGACAGTGAACACTGAAGCTTTCTTT.

The V gene is TRBV28, the J gene TRBJ1-5; D is undetermined. Germline assignment: CDR1 MDHEN and CDR2 SYDVKM. V gave up 5 bases and J gave up 0 bases, with 8 bases separating them. The CDR3 loop spans 14 amino acids. CDR3 residues: CASSPHRSNQPQHF. In nucleotides, the CDR3 is TGTGCCAGCAGTCCCCACCGTAGCAATCAGCCCCAGCATTTT.

The chain recombines TRBV4-3 with TRBJ2-4; the D is unclear. The germline CDR1 and CDR2 sequences are LGHNA and YSLEER. CDR3 length: 15 amino acids. Trimming pared 4 bases from V and 1 base from J, leaving 11 bases between. The CDR3 DNA reads TGCGCCAGCAGCCTAGTCCTGTATGCCAAAAACATTCAGTACTTC. Encoded protein: CASSLVLYAKNIQYF.

The sample holds a few counts of this clone. This CDR3 reads CASSFADRVEQYF. DNA for the CDR3: TGTGCCAGCAGTTTCGCCGACAGGGTCGAACAGTACTTC. The rearrangement joins TRBV27 to TRBJ2-7; 7 nucleotides agree with TRBD1. Trimming cost V 3 bases and J 10 bases; bases outside gene matches: 9. The CDR3 has 13 residues. From germline, CDR1 is MNHEY and CDR2 SMNVEV (reference sequence).

This clone has only a few counts. The chain joins TRBV7-2 to TRBJ2-1; D is perhaps TRBD2 (5 bases). In germline, CDR1 is SGHTA, CDR2 FQGNSA. V was shortened by 7 bases and J by 12 bases, with 16 bases between the two germline ends. The CDR3 is 12 residues long. The CDR3 DNA sequence: TGTGCCAGCACCTTCGTGGGAGCCCCGCAGTTCTTC. Encoded protein: CASTFVGAPQFF.

This chain uses TRBV7-2 with TRBJ1-3; 10 positions agree with TRBD1. V lost 3 bases and J lost 4; bases outside the gene matches: 9. Per germline, CDR1 SGHTA and CDR2 FQGNSA. This CDR3 is 17 amino acids long. The CDR3 DNA reads TGTGCCAGCAGCTTGGCGGGACAGGGGATCGCCGGAAACACCATATATTTT. Its protein is CASSLAGQGIAGNTIYF.